Listed below are T cell receptor beta chains from one sample, sequenced in a study of T cell responses to AZD1222 COVID-19 vaccine. Produced via immunoSEQ multiplex PCR; TCRdb's table is partial and in-frame only. The table includes about 130,000 clones, around 90% detected once. The sequences come from peripheral blood, collected 28 days after the second AZD1222 dose. The receptor set was obtained from an adult who received the AZD1222 COVID-19 vaccine. The CDR3 runs from the conserved cysteine through the conserved F or W. Each record gives: J gene, clone size, D gene, V gene, CDR3 DNA, CDR3 protein. The D gene is left open where the match is weak. The size entry is marked missing in some rows and otherwise reads once, few, many or a size class.

>TRBJ2-7|NA|TRBD2|TRBV9
TGTGCCAGCAGCGTAGGACTGACTAGCGAGGAGCAGTACTTC
CASSVGLTSEEQYF
>TRBJ1-6|NA|NA|TRBV3-1/TRBV3-2
TGTGCCAGCAGCCAAAGAGGACGCACACGGAGAAATAATAATTCACCCCTCCACTTT
CASSQRGRTRRNNNSPLHF
>TRBJ2-7|NA|TRBD1|TRBV11-2
TGTGCCAGCAGCTTAGCTATGACAGGGGCTACCTACGAGCAGTACTTC
CASSLAMTGATYEQYF
>TRBJ2-7|once|TRBD1|TRBV19
TGTGCCAGTAGTAAAGGGGGCGTTTTCTACGAGCAGTACTTC
CASSKGGVFYEQYF
>TRBJ2-2|NA|NA|TRBV24-1
TGTGCCACCTCCGGGACCCCGAACACCGGGGAGCTGTTTTTT
CATSGTPNTGELFF
>TRBJ1-1|NA|NA|TRBV11-1
TGTGCCAGCAGCCCCCCCCTAGGGCTGAACACTGAAGCTTTCTTT
CASSPPLGLNTEAFF
>TRBJ2-7|NA|NA|TRBV14
TGTGCCAGCAGCCAAGATCCAAGTGAGAGGGGCGAGCAGTACTTC
CASSQDPSERGEQYF
>TRBJ1-1|NA|TRBD1|TRBV2
TGTGCCAGCAGAGGACAGGTGGCTGAAGCTTTCTTT
CASRGQVAEAFF
>TRBJ2-3|NA|NA|TRBV28
TGTGCCAGCAGACAAGGGGCTACTGGTGTTCGGTATTTT
CASRQGATGVRYF
>TRBJ2-7|NA|TRBD2|TRBV5-1
TGCGCCAGCAGCTTAACCACTAGCGGGAGTAACGAGCAGTACTTC
CASSLTTSGSNEQYF
>TRBJ2-3|NA|NA|TRBV5-6
TGTGCCACGATGAGATGGGGAGTGAGCACAGATACGCAGTATTTT
CATMRWGVSTDTQYF
>TRBJ2-7|NA|NA|TRBV6-1
TGTGCCAGCAGTGAAGTCCAGAGCCGGCTCCGTTACTACGAGCAGTACTTC
CASSEVQSRLRYYEQYF
>TRBJ2-7|NA|NA|TRBV2
TGTGCCAGCAGTGATCAGGGGAGCTCCTACGAGCAGTACTTC
CASSDQGSSYEQYF
>TRBJ2-4|NA|NA|TRBV29-1
TGCAGCGTTGAAATTGGCGTCAGGGGCGCCAAAAACATTCAGTACTTC
CSVEIGVRGAKNIQYF
>TRBJ1-2|NA|NA|TRBV12-3/TRBV12-4
TGTGCCAGCAGCCTAATGGGGGAAGATGGCTACACCTTC
CASSLMGEDGYTF
>TRBJ1-1|NA|NA|TRBV28
TGTGCCAGCAGGCCGGGGGTCGTGAACACTGAAGCTTTCTTT
CASRPGVVNTEAFF
>TRBJ2-1|once|NA|TRBV9
TGTGCCAGCAGCGTAGATCAGCGGAAGAGCTCCTACAATGAGCAGTTCTTC
CASSVDQRKSSYNEQFF
>TRBJ2-7|NA|NA|TRBV7-3
TGTGCCAGCAGCTTATATTCAGGGGACGAGCAGTACTTC
CASSLYSGDEQYF
>TRBJ1-1|once|NA|TRBV28
TGTGCCAGCAGTTTAGGGACACTTACTGAAGCTTTCTTT
CASSLGTLTEAFF
>TRBJ1-6|NA|TRBD1|TRBV6-1
TGTGCCAGCAGTGTAACGAGGGGGCAGGGTGGGGATTCACCCCTCCACTTT
CASSVTRGQGGDSPLHF
>TRBJ2-3|once|TRBD2|TRBV30
TGTGCCTGGAGTGCAACCGGGACTAGTTTCACAGATACGCAGTATTTT
CAWSATGTSFTDTQYF
>TRBJ2-7|NA|TRBD2|TRBV5-1
TGCGCCAGCAGCTTGGCATTAGCGGGCACCTACGAGCAGTACTTC
CASSLALAGTYEQYF
>TRBJ2-5|NA|NA|TRBV20-1
TGCAGTGCTATCCCTCTAGAGACCCAGTACTTC
CSAIPLETQYF
>TRBJ2-3|NA|TRBD2|TRBV19
TGTGCCAGTACGGGCGGGAGGGCCTCAGATACGCAGTATTTT
CASTGGRASDTQYF